This T cell receptor (beta chain) was sequenced during a study of shared clonotypes between healthy human individuals. Study information: For every donor, three CD4 naive, three CD4 memory, two CD8 naive and one CD8 memory plates were used.

Of note for this clone: The antigen is undetermined.

The V and J ends lost 7 bases and 4 bases, in that order; junction bases with no gene match: 7. The germline V gene has CDR1 SGHNT and CDR2 YYREEE (reference sequence). The CDR3 has 14 residues. Broader study findings: It was the non-shared clonotypes that had lower generation probabilities than clonotypes shared by all four donors.

Naive CD8 populations comprised CD45RO-negative cells positively selected for CCR7, excluding terminally differentiated effector memory CD45RA+ cells. Method: immunoSEQ multiplex PCR; TCRdb's copy keeps in-frame clones and lacks some. The data show hundreds of thousands of clones, approximately 96% seen once. V and J are TRBV5-4 and TRBJ1-2; TRBD1 matches 10 bases. The sequenced sample consisted of naive CD8+ T cells sorted from blood. This TCR came from a woman aged 25 to 39 in good health. The CDR3 DNA reads TGTGCCAGCGGAGGGACAGGGGAAAGCTATGGCTACACCTTC. Its protein is CASGGTGESYGYTF.